These 20 T cell receptor beta chains share one sample of origin, sequenced in a study of spatial heterogeneity in lung cancer (dated by TCRdb to between 2018 and 2020). The time point label for this specimen denotes: blood at routine non-recurrence follow-up after resection. Library preparation was by 5' RACE. Sequencing relied on a NextSeq 500. TCRdb reran the public reads through fastp at Q25 and MiXCR, keeping productive beta chains. Each entry merges the rows of one CDR3 protein and shows their most common DNA and genes. This sample has about 43,000 distinct CDR3 sequences in its table, and approximately 22% of those were observed once. The top ten constitute more than 7% of the sample. The source material was PBMCs, sampled at follow-up. The source is a female donor with early-stage non-small cell lung cancer.

The genes are TRBV12-3 or TRBV12-4 and TRBJ1-1; D perhaps matches TRBD1 (5 bases). The CDR3 consists of 14 residues. Trimming took 6 bases from V and 5 from J, leaving 16 bases between them. CDR3 DNA: TGTGCCAGCAGGCCTAGACAGTTTTATACTGAAGCTTTCTTT. This encodes CASRPRQFYTEAFF.

The chain carries TRBV3-1 and TRBJ2-6; D is uncertain. Germline-derived CDR1 and CDR2 are LGHDT and YNNKEL (reference sequence). V lost 0 bases to trimming and J lost 0 bases, with 6 bases between them. The CDR3 is made up of 16 amino acids. Here the CDR3 reads CASSQDAASGANVLTF. DNA for the CDR3: TGTGCCAGCAGCCAAGATGCGGCCTCTGGGGCCAACGTCCTGACTTTC.

This clonotype showed up just a few times. This chain joins TRBV10-3 and TRBJ2-5; 12 bases are a match to TRBD2. The CDR3 runs 15 residues. V was clipped by 8 bases and J by 5 bases; unmatched bases: 9. Germline V gene sequence: CDR1 ENHRY, CDR2 SYGVKD. In nucleotides, the CDR3 is TGTGCCATCGCGACTAGCGGGAGCCGCGTGGAGACCCAGTACTTC. This encodes CAIATSGSRVETQYF.

In this sample, this clonotype turned up once. The genes are TRBV7-9 and TRBJ1-5; TRBD1 matches at 7 bases. V lost 6 bases, J lost 3 bases, and 5 bases stayed unmatched. This CDR3 has 14 amino acids. From germline, CDR1 is SEHNR and CDR2 FQNEAQ (reference sequence). CDR3 bases: TGTGCCAGCAGGCCCGGGACAGACAATCAGCCCCAGCATTTT. Protein: CASRPGTDNQPQHF.

Ten or more counts support this clonotype. Written as DNA, the CDR3 is TGTGCCAGCAGCTTAAACTTTGCAGATACGCAGTATTTT. It encodes CASSLNFADTQYF. This chain joins TRBV7-3 and TRBJ2-3; D uncertain. Trimming took 1 base from V and 4 from J, leaving 6 bases between them. In germline, CDR1 is SGHTA, CDR2 FQGTGA. The CDR3 consists of 13 residues.

The rearrangement uses TRBV20-1 and TRBJ2-5; 16 positions agree with TRBD2. The germline gives CDR1 DFQATT, CDR2 SNEGSKA (reference sequence). The CDR3 loop spans 18 amino acids. Unmatched junction bases numbered 12, after V lost 6 bases and J lost 2 bases. For the CDR3, the DNA is TGCAGTGCCCAAATGGGACTAGCGGGAGGGCCGGGTCAAGAGACCCAGTACTTC. It codes for CSAQMGLAGGPGQETQYF.

The chain carries TRBV5-4 and TRBJ1-2; D unresolved. The length of the CDR3 is 15 residues. V lost 1 base, J lost 0 bases, and 10 bases lay in between. Germline loops: CDR1 SGHNT, CDR2 YYREEE (reference sequence). Here the CDR3 DNA reads TGTGCCAGCAGCTTGCCAAAGACGGCTAACTATGGCTACACCTTC. Its protein is CASSLPKTANYGYTF.

This chain uses TRBV20-1 with TRBJ2-1, with 10 bases aligning to TRBD2. The V gene's germline CDR1 is DFQATT and CDR2 SNEGSKA (reference sequence). There are 14 residues in the CDR3. Trimming removed 8 bases from V and 2 bases from J; junction bases left unmatched: 6. Written as DNA, the CDR3 is TGCAGTACTTACAGCGGGAGGGCCTACAATGAGCAGTTCTTC. It translates to CSTYSGRAYNEQFF.

V usage is TRBV3-1 and J usage is TRBJ2-2; 8 bases agree with TRBD2. The CDR3 length is 16 residues. The ends lost 4 bases at V and 7 bases at J; junction bases unmatched: 11. Looked up from germline, CDR1 is LGHDT and CDR2 is YNNKEL (reference sequence). In nucleotides, the CDR3 is TGTGCCAGCAGCCCTCCCGGGGGGGCGCAAGGCGGGGAGCTGTTTTTT. This gives the protein CASSPPGGAQGGELFF.

Only a few counts were recorded for this clonotype. The chain employs TRBV5-4 and TRBJ2-1, with D uncertain. V lost 1 base, J lost 7 bases, and 3 bases lay in between. The CDR3 is made up of 11 amino acids. Germline lookup yields CDR1 SGHNT and CDR2 YYREEE (reference sequence). CDR3 amino acids: CASSLINEQFF. The CDR3 nucleotides read TGTGCCAGCAGCTTGATTAATGAGCAGTTCTTC.

The table lists this clonotype with a few counts. The V gene is TRBV2, the J gene TRBJ2-3; D remains unclear. Trimming removed 3 bases at V and 5 bases at J, with 3 bases between. This CDR3 has 11 amino acids. CDR1 is SNHLY, CDR2 FYNNEI, per germline. This CDR3 reads CASSEIDTQYF. The CDR3 coding sequence is TGTGCCAGCAGTGAGATAGATACGCAGTATTTT. The full variable domain, rest sourced from reference TRBV2 and TRBJ2-3, is EPEVTQTPSHQVTQMGQEVILRCVPISNHLYFYWYRQILGQKVEFLVSFYNNEISEKSEIFDDQFSVERPDGSNFTLKIRSTKLEDSAMYFCASSEIDTQYFGPGTRLTVL.

This clonotype was seen ten or more times. The chain employs TRBV29-1 and TRBJ1-2, with D perhaps TRBD1 (5 bases). There are 13 residues in the CDR3. V was shortened by 7 bases and J by 4 bases, with 16 bases between the two germline ends. From germline, CDR1 is SQVTM and CDR2 ANQGSEA. The CDR3 region is CSAGTFRGYGYTF. In nucleotides, the CDR3 is TGCAGCGCGGGGACTTTTAGAGGCTATGGCTACACCTTC.

This clonotype came up a few times. This chain connects TRBV3-1 to TRBJ2-7; 10 bases align to TRBD2. CDR1 and CDR2 (germline): LGHDT, YNNKEL (reference sequence). J was trimmed by 6 bases and V by 6 bases; bases with no gene match: 8. The CDR3 is 14 amino acids. CDR3 nucleotides: TGTGCCAGCAGACCTAGCGGGAGTATAGGCGAGCAGTACTTC. This gives the protein CASRPSGSIGEQYF.

As concerns this clonotype: Being one base from a much bigger clone, this may be a read error. The chain has TRBV11-2 and TRBJ2-1; a weak D match, TRBD2 (5 bases). This CDR3 contains 13 residues. Germline CDR1 SGHAT, CDR2 FQNNGV. The CDR3 region is CASSPTRGNEQLF. The CDR3 nucleotides read TGTGCCAGCAGTCCGACTCGGGGAAATGAGCAGTTATTC.

The chain links TRBV5-1 to TRBJ2-7; D remains unclear. The V end lost 5 bases, the J end lost 4 bases, and 10 bases lay between the germline ends. The V gene's germline CDR1 is SGHRS and CDR2 YFSETQ. The CDR3 is 12 residues long. The CDR3 DNA reads as TGCGCCAGCAGTCCCGTCCCTTACGAGCAGTACGTC. Translation: CASSPVPYEQYV.

A single count supports this clonotype. One end of the junction fails to match germline, which may point to a read error. The gene calls are TRBV15 and TRBJ2-5, with TRBD1 identical over 7 bases. CDR3 length: 12 amino acids. Germline V gene sequence: CDR1 LNHNV, CDR2 YYDKDF (reference sequence). CDR3 bases: TGTGCCGCCAGCAAGGGACCCGGGACAGAGTACTTC. It yields the protein CAASKGPGTEYF.

The chain uses TRBV7-8 and TRBJ2-5; TRBD2 might be the D (6 bases). Trimming removed 7 bases from V and 1 base from J, with 13 bases in between. CDR1 SGHVS and CDR2 FQNEAQ come from the germline V gene. The CDR3 has 14 amino acids. The CDR3 protein is CASIRGGLQETQYF. The CDR3 bases are TGTGCCAGCATCCGGGGAGGTCTCCAAGAGACCCAGTACTTC.

The chain combines TRBV29-1 with TRBJ1-1; no firm D call. Germline CDR1 SQVTM, CDR2 ANQGSEA. Trimming cost V 7 bases and J 4 bases, with 7 bases left between them. The CDR3 covers 10 residues. CDR3 sequence: CSAGGTEAFF. The DNA for the CDR3 is TGCAGCGCCGGAGGCACTGAAGCTTTCTTT.

This clonotype was recorded a few times. This rearrangement joins TRBV12-3 or TRBV12-4 to TRBJ2-1, with 11 bases lining up with TRBD2. The CDR3 length is 15 residues. V lost 3 bases and J lost 4; bases outside the gene matches: 2. CDR3 in amino acids: CASSFSGGGYNEQFF. CDR3 nucleotides: TGTGCCAGCAGTTTTAGCGGGGGGGGGTACAATGAGCAGTTCTTC.

The chain is built from TRBV5-1 and TRBJ2-5; possibly TRBD1 for D (7 bases). CDR1 is SGHRS, CDR2 YFSETQ, per germline. CDR3 size: 15 residues. Trimming cost V 3 bases and J 8 bases, with 20 bases left between them. As DNA, the CDR3 is TGCGCCAGCAGCTCCCTAGGAGGGGGCGGAGGAACCCAGTACTTC. Encoded protein: CASSSLGGGGGTQYF.